This T cell receptor (beta chain) comes out of a study of T cells in Graves' hyperthyroidism and ophthalmopathy (dated by TCRdb to about 2019). The study in broad terms: Peripheral blood was collected at initial diagnosis, before any treatment. In addition, the study compared T-cell repertoires in thyroid tissue and in blood from about 6 Graves' hyperthyroidism patients. An independent validation cohort of fewer than 20 hyperthyroidism patients and 15 or so patients who later progressed to ophthalmopathy tested prospective prediction of ophthalmopathy. TCR Vbeta CDR3 sequencing of 135 peripheral blood samples (approximately 44 ophthalmopathy, 75 or so hyperthyroidism and approximately 17 progressor patients) is reported in the paper. Following sampling, methimazole starting at 30 mg daily was given to hyperthyroidism patients, and high-dose intravenous methylprednisolone was given to ophthalmopathy patients. To identify distinguishing TCR V-J signatures, a discovery cohort of about 95 patients was used, comprising 43 with Graves' ophthalmopathy and around 57 with stable Graves' hyperthyroidism. The approximately 100 discovery patients were divided at random into training and test sets in a 7:3 ratio. The full study reports these points: Most expanded thyroid clonotypes (frequency above 0.001) were also detected in blood, suggesting blood repertoires may reflect thyroid immune responses. In validation, the model predicted progression to ophthalmopathy a median of approximately 6.3 months before onset, with roughly 70% sensitivity and roughly 79% specificity. Sample size was not statistically predetermined, and blinding of investigators to group allocation was not performed. A 13 V-J signature model separated ophthalmopathy from stable hyperthyroidism, with about 90% sensitivity and 81.08% specificity in cross-validation and 80%/75% in testing.

Amplification of TCR beta CDR3 regions was carried out from RNA transcripts. The TCR CDR3 was subjected to a first round of RT-PCR using the HTBI primer set and the Qiagen OneStep RT-PCR kit. A second multiplex PCR round built the libraries, followed by size selection and purification. Libraries were sequenced paired-end with 100 bp reads on an Illumina HiSeq2000. The study's processing was this. Raw data were processed with SOAPnuke, discarding reads with adapters, uncalled bases, mean Phred below 15, or no exact constant-primer or identifier match. High-quality paired reads were merged using COPE v1.2.5, and each unique nucleotide sequence was defined as a clonotype. MiTCR v1.1 was used to align the clonotypes against IMGT TRBV, TRBD and TRBJ reference segments. The analysis was restricted to V-J combinations with a frequency above 0.0001, which together covered about 99% of the repertoires. The TCS score was defined as the ratio of F50 (clonal expansion) to E x V (chaos), calculated using BLOSUM62-based TCRdist between CDR3 peptides within each V-J. Welch's t-statistics and random forest reduced 500 to 650 V-J features to 13, which were used in a naive Bayes classifier (R e1071). The raw public reads went through TCRdb reprocessing: fastp at Q25, MiXCR clone calling, in-frame beta chains kept. A single entry per CDR3 protein holds the most common genes and DNA from its merged rows. The V and J calls were determined by TCRdb, not by the authors. The sample table shows around 350,000 distinct CDR3 sequences, and 17% are seen once. In total, the top ten clones hold approximately 30% of the sample.

From a lookup of the germline V gene, CDR1 and CDR2 are SNHLY and FYNNEI. The CDR3 holds 15 amino acids from the cysteine to the phenylalanine. Here the CDR3 DNA is all that survives: 45 bases in frame from base 1. The junction carries 16 bases between V and J, which are trimmed by 7 bases and 3 bases respectively. This clonotype was recorded at least ten times. Its recognized antigen is unknown. No base-level quality is on record; no much larger clone is a single base apart. Hyperthyroidism patients were aged 18 to 65 years and newly diagnosed, with disease duration of less than 2 months. The study excluded patients with uncontrolled infections, other autoimmune diseases, pregnancy or lactation. Clinical symptoms, serum thyroxine and TRAb, thyroid ultrasound, and orbital computed tomography formed the basis for the diagnoses. For progressor patients, blood was drawn at the first diagnosis of hyperthyroidism, before any ophthalmopathy symptoms had appeared. PBMCs were separated from 7.5 to 10 ml of fresh peripheral blood using Ficoll-Paque density gradient centrifugation. Progressor patients were first diagnosed with Graves' hyperthyroidism and then developed ophthalmopathy during follow-up. Total RNA was extracted with Trizol reagent, and quality was checked on an Agilent 2100 Bioanalyzer.

Here the chain combines TRBV2 and TRBJ2-1; a tentative D call is TRBD2 (5 bases match). The sequencing input was blood. This receptor was obtained from a woman in her thirties with Graves' hyperthyroidism that later progressed to Graves' ophthalmopathy. The encoded CDR3 is CASNSNSGGYNEQFF. The base sequence is TGTGCCAGCAATTCGAACAGTGGAGGCTACAATGAGCAGTTCTTC.